This entry concerns a single TCR beta chain. The entry originates in a study of Ad26.COV2.S vaccination and SARS-CoV-2 variants. Stated treatment: 15 to 20 received Ad26.COV2.S at low or high dose, single or two shots; 5 received placebo; per-sample allocation not given. The samples date from day 63 after the first vaccine or placebo injection. V shed 4 bases and J shed 4 bases, with 14 bases lying between them. The CDR3 has 15 amino acids. Looked up from germline, CDR1 is SNHLY and CDR2 is FYNNEI. Only in-frame clones appear in the TCRdb table, and some are missing; sequencing was by immunoSEQ multiplex PCR. The data hold roughly 320,000 clones, with roughly 84% observed a single time.

This sequence originates from a person between 18 and 65 years old who received the Ad26.COV2.S COVID-19 vaccine or a placebo. The chain links TRBV2 to TRBJ2-1; maybe TRBD1 (6 bases). Material: peripheral blood, obtained in a trial of Ad26.COV2.S vaccine versus placebo. The chain's CDR3 is CASSVWGPPYNEQFF. CDR3 DNA sequence: TGTGCCAGCAGTGTATGGGGGCCCCCTTACAATGAGCAGTTCTTC.